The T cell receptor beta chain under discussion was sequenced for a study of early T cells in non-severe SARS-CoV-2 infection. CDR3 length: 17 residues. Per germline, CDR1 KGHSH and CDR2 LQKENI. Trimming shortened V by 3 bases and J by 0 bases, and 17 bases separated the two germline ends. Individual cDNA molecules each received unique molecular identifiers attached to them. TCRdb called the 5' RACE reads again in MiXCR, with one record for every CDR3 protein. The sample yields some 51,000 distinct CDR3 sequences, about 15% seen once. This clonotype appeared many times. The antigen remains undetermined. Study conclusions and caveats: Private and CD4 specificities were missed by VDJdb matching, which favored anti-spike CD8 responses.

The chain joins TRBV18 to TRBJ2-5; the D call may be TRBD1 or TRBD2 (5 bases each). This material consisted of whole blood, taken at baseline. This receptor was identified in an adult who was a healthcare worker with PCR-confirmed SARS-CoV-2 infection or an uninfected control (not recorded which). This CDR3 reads CASSPPSGAKYQETQYF. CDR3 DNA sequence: TGTGCCAGCTCACCCCCCTCCGGGGCTAAGTACCAAGAGACCCAGTACTTC.